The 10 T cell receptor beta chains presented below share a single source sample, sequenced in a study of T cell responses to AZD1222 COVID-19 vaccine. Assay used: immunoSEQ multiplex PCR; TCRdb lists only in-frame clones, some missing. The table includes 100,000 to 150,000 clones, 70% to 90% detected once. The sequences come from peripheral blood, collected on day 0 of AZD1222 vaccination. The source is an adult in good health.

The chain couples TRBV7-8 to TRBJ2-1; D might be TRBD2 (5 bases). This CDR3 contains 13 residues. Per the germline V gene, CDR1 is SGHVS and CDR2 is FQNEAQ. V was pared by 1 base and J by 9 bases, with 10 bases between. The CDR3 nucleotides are TGTGCCAGCAGCTTAGGAATTGGGAGTGAGCAGTTCTTC. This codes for CASSLGIGSEQFF.

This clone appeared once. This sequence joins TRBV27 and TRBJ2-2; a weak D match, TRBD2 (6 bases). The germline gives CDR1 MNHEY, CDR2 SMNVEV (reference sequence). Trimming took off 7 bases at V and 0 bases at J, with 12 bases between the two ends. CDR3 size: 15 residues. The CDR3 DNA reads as TGTGCCAGCACCGAAACGGGGGCGAACACCGGGGAGCTGTTTTTT. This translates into CASTETGANTGELFF.

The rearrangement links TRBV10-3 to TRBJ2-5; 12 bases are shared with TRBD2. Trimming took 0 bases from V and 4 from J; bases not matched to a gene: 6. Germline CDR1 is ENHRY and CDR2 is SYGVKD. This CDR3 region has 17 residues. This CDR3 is CAISESSSGRVTETQYF. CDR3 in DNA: TGTGCCATCAGTGAGTCTTCTAGCGGGAGGGTGACAGAGACCCAGTACTTC.

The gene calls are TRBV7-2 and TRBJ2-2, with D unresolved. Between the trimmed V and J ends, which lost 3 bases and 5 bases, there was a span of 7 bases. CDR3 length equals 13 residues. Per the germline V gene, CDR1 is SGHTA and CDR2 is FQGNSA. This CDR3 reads CASSFGETGELFF. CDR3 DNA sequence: TGTGCCAGCAGCTTTGGGGAAACCGGGGAGCTGTTTTTT.

CDR3: CASSAKETQYF. CDR3 DNA: TGTGCCAGCTCGGCTAAAGAGACCCAGTACTTC. This chain links TRBV12-3 or TRBV12-4 with TRBJ2-5; D not certain. CDR3 length: 11 residues. V was cut by 8 bases and J by 3 bases, with 7 bases left in between.

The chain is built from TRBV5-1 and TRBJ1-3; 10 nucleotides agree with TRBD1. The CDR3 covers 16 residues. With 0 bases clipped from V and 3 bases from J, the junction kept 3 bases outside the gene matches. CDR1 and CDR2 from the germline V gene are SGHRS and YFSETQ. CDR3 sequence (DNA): TGCGCCAGCAGCTTGGGACAGGGGGCAATTGGAAACACCATATATTTT. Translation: CASSLGQGAIGNTIYF.

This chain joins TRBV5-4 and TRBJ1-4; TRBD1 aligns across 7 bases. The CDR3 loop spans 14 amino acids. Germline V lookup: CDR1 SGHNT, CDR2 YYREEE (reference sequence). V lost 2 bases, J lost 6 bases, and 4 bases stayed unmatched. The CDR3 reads CASSFQGEHEKLFF. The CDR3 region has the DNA TGTGCCAGCAGCTTCCAGGGGGAGCATGAAAAACTGTTTTTT. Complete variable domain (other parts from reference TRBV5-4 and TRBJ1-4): ETGVTQSPTHLIKTRGQQVTLRCSSQSGHNTVSWYQQALGQGPQFIFQYYREEENGRGNFPPRFSGLQFPNYSSELNVNALELDDSALYLCASSFQGEHEKLFFGSGTQLSVL.

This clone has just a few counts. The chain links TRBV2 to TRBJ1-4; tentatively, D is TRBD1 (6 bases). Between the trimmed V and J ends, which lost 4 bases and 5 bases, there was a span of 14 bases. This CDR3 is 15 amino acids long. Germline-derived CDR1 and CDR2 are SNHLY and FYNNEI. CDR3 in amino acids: CASSAGETSNEKLFF. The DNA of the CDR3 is TGTGCCAGCAGTGCAGGGGAGACGAGCAATGAAAAACTGTTTTTT.

The CDR3 here is CAGRGEANYGYTF. The CDR3 nucleotides are TGTGCTGGCAGAGGGGAGGCGAACTATGGCTACACCTTC. This chain connects TRBV12-5 to TRBJ1-2; D may be TRBD1 (5 bases). CDR3 size: 13 residues. Germline CDR1 reads LGHNT; CDR2 reads FRNRAP. V lost 11 bases to trimming and J lost 2 bases, with 15 bases between them.

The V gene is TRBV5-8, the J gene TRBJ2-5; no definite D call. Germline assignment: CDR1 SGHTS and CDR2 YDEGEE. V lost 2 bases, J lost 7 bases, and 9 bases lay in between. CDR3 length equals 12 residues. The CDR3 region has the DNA TGTGCCAGCAGCTTAAGGGTTGGGACCCAGTACTTC. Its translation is CASSLRVGTQYF.